This TCR beta chain comes out of a study of T cells in Graves' hyperthyroidism and ophthalmopathy (dated by TCRdb to about 2019). Broadly, across the study: Peripheral blood samples were taken at the time of initial diagnosis, prior to any treatment. To identify distinguishing TCR V-J signatures, a discovery cohort of around 98 patients was used, comprising 43 with Graves' ophthalmopathy and 57 with stable Graves' hyperthyroidism. For training and testing, the roughly 97 patients in the discovery cohort were randomly divided in a 7:3 ratio. An independent validation cohort of around 19 hyperthyroidism patients and roughly 16 patients who later progressed to ophthalmopathy tested prospective prediction of ophthalmopathy. According to the paper, TCR Vbeta CDR3 sequencing was carried out on more than 120 peripheral blood samples, which came from approximately 41 ophthalmopathy, 75 to 80 hyperthyroidism and about 17 progressor patients. After blood sampling, hyperthyroidism patients were treated with methimazole at a starting dose of 30 mg daily, and ophthalmopathy patients were treated with high-dose intravenous methylprednisolone. Thyroid tissue and blood T-cell repertoires from roughly 6 Graves' hyperthyroidism patients were also compared in the study.

This clonotype has ten or more counts. Its antigen has not been determined. No quality values exist for individual bases; no much larger clone is one base distant. General findings and caveats noted by the study authors: A 13 V-J signature model separated ophthalmopathy from stable hyperthyroidism, with around 88% sensitivity and just under 84% specificity in cross-validation and 80%/75% in testing. Most expanded thyroid clonotypes (frequency above 0.001) were also detected in blood, a finding suggesting that blood repertoires may reflect thyroid immune responses. No statistical method was used to fix the sample size in advance, and group allocation was not hidden from the investigators. During validation, the model predicted progression to ophthalmopathy a median of roughly six months ahead of onset, with more than 60% sensitivity and roughly 72% specificity.

TCR beta CDR3 regions were amplified from RNA transcripts. A first-round RT-PCR of the TCR CDR3 used the HTBI primer set with the Qiagen OneStep RT-PCR kit. The libraries were constructed in a second round of multiplex PCR and then size-selected and purified. Libraries were sequenced paired-end with 100 bp reads on an Illumina HiSeq2000. Regarding the original processing steps: SOAPnuke was used to process the raw data, throwing out any read that contained adapters or uncalled bases, had a mean Phred below 15, or lacked an exact constant-primer or identifier match. COPE v1.2.5 was used to merge the high-quality paired reads, and each unique nucleotide sequence was defined as a clonotype. Clonotypes were aligned to IMGT TRBV, TRBD and TRBJ reference segments using MiTCR v1.1. Analysis was restricted to V-J combinations with a frequency above 0.0001, which covered 98% to 99.2% of repertoires. The TCS score was defined as the ratio of F50 (clonal expansion) to E x V (chaos), calculated using BLOSUM62-based TCRdist between CDR3 peptides within each V-J. Welch's t-statistics and random forest reduced around 510 V-J features to about 13, which were used in a naive Bayes classifier (R e1071). TCRdb reran the public reads through fastp at Q25 and MiXCR, keeping productive beta chains. Identical CDR3 protein sequences are pooled into one entry, listed with their most common genes and DNA. TCRdb assigned the V and J calls; the authors' analysis was not used. The sample profile shows hundreds of thousands of distinct CDR3 sequences; 12% to 15% of them were found once. Clones ranked in the top ten supply about 15% of the sample.

Stable Graves' hyperthyroidism was defined as no progression to ophthalmopathy during 18 months of follow-up. Hyperthyroidism patients were aged 18 to 65 years and newly diagnosed, with disease duration of less than 2 months. Any patient with an uncontrolled infection, another autoimmune disease, pregnancy or lactation was excluded. Diagnoses were established on the basis of clinical symptoms, serum thyroxine and TRAb, thyroid ultrasound, and orbital computed tomography. PBMCs were separated from under 12 ml of fresh peripheral blood using Ficoll-Paque density gradient centrifugation. Trizol reagent was used to extract total RNA, and RNA quality was then checked on an Agilent 2100 Bioanalyzer. Sequencing was done on a sample of blood. This receptor was identified in a woman aged 40 to 55 with Graves' hyperthyroidism.

The encoded CDR3 is CASKDTMNTEAFF. The nucleotide sequence is TGTGCCAGCAAGGACACCATGAACACTGAAGCTTTCTTT. The V and J genes are TRBV6-1 and TRBJ1-1, with TRBD1 perhaps the D gene, on 5 matching bases. V is clipped by 7 bases and J by 0 bases, and the sequence between their germline boundaries is 9 bases long. CDR1 MNHNS and CDR2 SASEGT were looked up in the germline V gene. From its cysteine to its phenylalanine, the CDR3 spans 13 amino acids. The CDR3 DNA has 39 bases and is translated from base 1.